Listed below are T cell receptor beta chains from one sample, sequenced in a study of T-cell memory formation after mild COVID-19. TCRdb itself ran the 5' RACE reads through MiXCR, one entry per CDR3 protein. The sample lists about 110,000 distinct CDR3 sequences; 9.5% to 15% were seen once. The sequenced sample was PBMCs or a T cell subset sorted from them (not recorded which). The receptors stem from an adult woman who had mild COVID-19 (a few samples of this study predate the infection). Cell type and time point are not known. Both conserved end residues are part of each CDR3. D genes are given only for firm matches. Rows give clone size only sometimes, using once, few, many, or a class for an expanded clone.

TRBD1 | many | 15 | TRBJ2-3 | TRBV7-8 | CASSLRDRVTDTQYF | TGTGCCAGCAGCTTAAGGGACAGGGTAACAGATACGCAGTATTTT
TRBD1 | few | 15 | TRBJ2-7 | TRBV27 | CASSSTTGEAYEQYF | TGTGCCAGCAGTTCGACGACAGGGGAGGCCTACGAGCAGTACTTC
TRBD2 | - | 17 | TRBJ2-1 | TRBV7-9 | CASSSQELAGVGNEQFF | TGTGCCAGCAGCTCCCAAGAACTAGCGGGAGTCGGTAATGAGCAGTTCTTC
- | - | 13 | TRBJ1-4 | TRBV12-3/TRBV12-4 | CASSPGANEKLFF | TGTGCCAGCAGCCCGGGGGCTAATGAAAAACTGTTTTTT
TRBD2 | - | 16 | TRBJ2-7 | TRBV7-2 | CASSSPSGRGLGEQYF | TGTGCCAGCAGCTCACCCTCCGGGAGGGGCTTAGGAGAGCAGTACTTC
TRBD1 | - | 15 | TRBJ2-7 | TRBV7-9 | CASSPNDRVDYEQYF | TGTGCCAGCAGCCCTAACGACAGGGTCGACTACGAGCAGTACTTC
TRBD2 | - | 17 | TRBJ2-5 | TRBV7-2 | CASSWGGLAGIQETQYF | TGTGCCAGCAGCTGGGGGGGACTAGCGGGAATACAAGAGACCCAGTACTTC
TRBD2 | few | 14 | TRBJ2-1 | TRBV12-3/TRBV12-4 | CASSLSGLDNEQFF | TGTGCCAGCAGTCTTAGCGGGTTAGACAATGAGCAGTTCTTC
- | - | 14 | TRBJ1-1 | TRBV3-1 | CASSQESGHSEAFF | TGTGCCAGCAGCCAAGAATCAGGTCACTCTGAAGCTTTCTTT
TRBD1 | - | 14 | TRBJ1-2 | TRBV5-1 | CASSPDRGQNGYTF | TGCGCCAGCAGCCCGGACAGGGGGCAGAATGGCTACACCTTC
- | many | 14 | TRBJ2-7 | TRBV4-1 | CASSQDLGPGEQYF | TGCGCCAGCAGCCAAGATTTGGGGCCGGGGGAGCAGTACTTC
TRBD1 | medium-sized | 13 | TRBJ2-7 | TRBV14 | CASRDRGSYEQYF | TGCGCCAGCCGGGACAGGGGCTCCTACGAGCAGTACTTC
- | few | 14 | TRBJ2-1 | TRBV5-1 | CASSLRGYYNEQFF | TGCGCCAGCAGCTTGCGGGGGTACTACAATGAGCAGTTCTTC
- | - | 15 | TRBJ2-1 | TRBV7-8 | CASSSTDRINNEQFF | TGTGCCAGCAGCTCTACTGACAGGATTAACAATGAGCAGTTCTTC
TRBD2 | many | 13 | TRBJ2-7 | TRBV10-3 | CAINAGGPGEQYF | TGTGCCATCAACGCGGGAGGGCCAGGAGAGCAGTACTTC
- | - | 17 | TRBJ1-1 | TRBV5-1 | CASSREGGTLMNTEAFF | TGCGCCAGCAGCAGGGAGGGGGGGACCCTCATGAACACTGAAGCTTTCTTT
- | - | 12 | TRBJ2-3 | TRBV5-6 | CASSLEYDTQYF | TGTGCCAGCAGCTTGGAGTACGATACGCAGTATTTT
- | - | 12 | TRBJ2-3 | TRBV12-3/TRBV12-4 | CASSLKGDTQYF | TGTGCCAGCAGTTTGAAGGGAGATACGCAGTATTTT
- | few | 16 | TRBJ2-7 | TRBV7-9 | CASSLAPGRSSYEQYF | TGTGCCAGCAGCTTAGCTCCGGGACGCAGCTCCTACGAGCAGTACTTC
- | many | 13 | TRBJ2-3 | TRBV4-1 | CASSQDQQDTQYF | TGCGCCAGCAGCCAAGATCAGCAAGATACGCAGTATTTT
TRBD1 | - | 15 | TRBJ2-1 | TRBV5-1 | CASSGLRDRGRWQFF | TGCGCCAGCAGCGGACTCCGGGACAGGGGGCGGTGGCAGTTCTTC
TRBD1 | few | 14 | TRBJ2-1 | TRBV5-1 | CASSPGTAYNEQFF | TGCGCCAGCAGCCCGGGGACAGCCTACAATGAGCAGTTCTTC
TRBD2 | - | 13 | TRBJ2-5 | TRBV12-3/TRBV12-4 | CASIRTSGETQYF | TGTGCCAGCATTCGGACTAGCGGGGAGACCCAGTACTTC
TRBD2 | few | 16 | TRBJ2-1 | TRBV9 | CASSPRTSGSNGEQFF | TGTGCCAGCAGCCCCCGGACTAGCGGGAGTAACGGTGAGCAGTTCTTC
- | once | 14 | TRBJ2-7 | TRBV12-3/TRBV12-4 | CASSILGRAYEQYF | TGTGCCAGCAGTATATTAGGCAGGGCCTACGAGCAGTACTTC
- | - | 12 | TRBJ1-2 | TRBV5-6 | CASGRGEYGYTF | TGTGCCAGCGGACGGGGGGAGTATGGCTACACCTTC
TRBD1 | - | 14 | TRBJ1-2 | TRBV7-3 | CASSPSQGNYGYTF | TGTGCCAGCAGCCCCTCACAGGGGAACTATGGCTACACCTTC
- | few | 13 | TRBJ2-7 | TRBV5-6 | CASSLGGSNEQYF | TGTGCCAGCAGCTTGGGCGGATCCAACGAGCAGTACTTC
- | many | 14 | TRBJ2-5 | TRBV7-9 | CASSPRDGRETQYF | TGTGCCAGCAGCCCAAGGGACGGGCGAGAGACCCAGTACTTC
TRBD2 | - | 17 | TRBJ2-3 | TRBV11-3 | CASSLDSARLAGGTQYF | TGTGCCAGCAGCTTAGATTCGGCCAGGCTAGCGGGAGGAACGCAGTATTTT
- | - | 15 | TRBJ2-3 | TRBV5-1 | CASRGIGGSTDTQYF | TGCGCCAGCAGAGGGATTGGAGGGAGCACAGATACGCAGTATTTT
TRBD2 | - | 17 | TRBJ2-1 | TRBV3-1 | CASSRRLAASSYNEQFF | TGTGCCAGCAGCCGGCGACTAGCGGCGAGCTCCTACAATGAGCAGTTCTTC
- | - | 15 | TRBJ2-1 | TRBV11-2 | CATSGSPRGYNEQFF | TGTGCCACCAGTGGATCCCCGAGAGGGTACAATGAGCAGTTCTTC
- | - | 16 | TRBJ2-2 | TRBV9 | CASSGLRSPNTGGLFF | TGTGCCAGCAGCGGTCTCCGCAGCCCGAACACCGGGGGGCTGTTTTTT
TRBD1 | few | 16 | TRBJ2-5 | TRBV9 | CASSVVIRDREETQYF | TGTGCCAGCAGCGTAGTGATAAGGGACAGGGAAGAGACCCAGTACTTC
- | few | 13 | TRBJ2-7 | TRBV4-2 | CASSQEEGYEQYF | TGTGCCAGCAGCCAAGAAGAGGGCTACGAGCAGTACTTC
- | few | 11 | TRBJ2-7 | TRBV12-3/TRBV12-4 | CASRESYEQYF | TGTGCCAGCAGGGAGAGCTACGAGCAGTACTTC
- | - | 14 | TRBJ2-7 | TRBV20-1 | CSARASSGAYEQYF | TGCAGTGCTAGAGCATCCTCTGGGGCCTACGAGCAGTACTTC
- | - | 13 | TRBJ1-5 | TRBV12-3/TRBV12-4 | CASSAGFNQPQHF | TGTGCCAGCAGTGCAGGTTTCAATCAGCCCCAGCATTTT
- | many | 14 | TRBJ2-3 | TRBV28 | CASSFLAGTDTQYF | TGTGCCAGCAGTTTTCTGGCTGGGACAGATACGCAGTATTTT
TRBD2 | few | 15 | TRBJ2-7 | TRBV12-3/TRBV12-4 | CASRGTSGGYYEQYF | TGTGCCAGCAGGGGGACTAGCGGGGGGTACTACGAGCAGTACTTC
TRBD1 | few | 16 | TRBJ1-2 | TRBV4-3 | CASSQRGQGLRYGYTF | TGCGCCAGCAGCCAACGGGGACAGGGGTTACGCTATGGCTACACCTTC
TRBD2 | many | 15 | TRBJ2-1 | TRBV6-4 | CASSAHSGSSNEQFF | TGTGCCAGCAGTGCCCATAGCGGGAGTAGCAATGAGCAGTTCTTC
- | - | 15 | TRBJ2-7 | TRBV9 | CASSVGGGLQYEQYF | TGTGCCAGCAGCGTAGGCGGAGGACTTCAATACGAGCAGTACTTC
- | few | 15 | TRBJ1-5 | TRBV2 | CASRIDGGNNQPQHF | TGTGCCAGCAGAATTGACGGGGGCAATAATCAGCCCCAGCATTTT
- | many | 15 | TRBJ2-3 | TRBV20-1 | CSARDQGFSLDTQYF | TGCAGTGCTAGAGACCAAGGGTTTAGTTTGGATACGCAGTATTTT
TRBD1 | many | 15 | TRBJ2-1 | TRBV7-9 | CASRLQGAWDNEQFF | TGTGCCAGCAGACTACAGGGGGCATGGGACAATGAGCAGTTCTTC
- | - | 13 | TRBJ1-5 | TRBV24-1 | CATSVSANQPQHF | TGTGCCACCAGTGTCAGCGCCAATCAGCCCCAGCATTTT
- | - | 14 | TRBJ1-2 | TRBV6-2/TRBV6-3 | CASPTGPYSNGYTF | TGTGCCAGCCCCACGGGACCATACAGCAATGGCTACACCTTC
- | - | 13 | TRBJ1-5 | TRBV20-1 | CSARGGGDQPQHF | TGCAGTGCTAGAGGGGGAGGGGACCAGCCCCAGCATTTT
- | few | 13 | TRBJ2-1 | TRBV30 | CAWSPGGVVEQFF | TGTGCCTGGAGTCCCGGTGGAGTGGTTGAGCAGTTCTTC
TRBD1 | - | 13 | TRBJ2-7 | TRBV29-1 | CSVVGQVSYEQYF | TGCAGCGTTGTAGGACAGGTCAGCTACGAGCAGTACTTC
- | - | 15 | TRBJ2-1 | TRBV7-6 | CASSATGVYYNEQFF | TGTGCCAGCAGCGCGACGGGAGTTTACTACAATGAGCAGTTCTTC
- | few | 11 | TRBJ2-7 | TRBV5-6 | CASSQTYEQYF | TGTGCCAGCAGCCAAACCTACGAGCAGTACTTC